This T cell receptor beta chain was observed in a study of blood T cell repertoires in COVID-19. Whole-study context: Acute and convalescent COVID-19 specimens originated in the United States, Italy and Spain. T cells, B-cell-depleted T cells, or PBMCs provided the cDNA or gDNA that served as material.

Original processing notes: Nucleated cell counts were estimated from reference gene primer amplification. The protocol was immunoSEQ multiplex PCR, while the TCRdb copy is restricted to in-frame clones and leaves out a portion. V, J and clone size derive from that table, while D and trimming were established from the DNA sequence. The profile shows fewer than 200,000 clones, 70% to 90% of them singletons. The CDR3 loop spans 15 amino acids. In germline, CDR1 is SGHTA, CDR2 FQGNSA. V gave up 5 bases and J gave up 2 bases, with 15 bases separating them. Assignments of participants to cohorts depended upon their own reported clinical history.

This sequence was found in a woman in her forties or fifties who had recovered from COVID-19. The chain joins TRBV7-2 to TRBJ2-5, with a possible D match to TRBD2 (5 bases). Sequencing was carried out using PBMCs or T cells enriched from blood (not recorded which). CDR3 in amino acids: CASSRRRGTQETQYF. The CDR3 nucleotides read TGTGCCAGCAGCCGTAGACGGGGTACACAAGAGACCCAGTACTTC. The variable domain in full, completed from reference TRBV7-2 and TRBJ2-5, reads GAGVSQSPSNKVTEKGKDVELRCDPISGHTALYWYRQSLGQGLEFLIYFQGNSAPDKSGLPSDRFSAERTGGSVSTLTIQRTQQEDSAVYLCASSRRRGTQETQYFGPGTRLLVL.